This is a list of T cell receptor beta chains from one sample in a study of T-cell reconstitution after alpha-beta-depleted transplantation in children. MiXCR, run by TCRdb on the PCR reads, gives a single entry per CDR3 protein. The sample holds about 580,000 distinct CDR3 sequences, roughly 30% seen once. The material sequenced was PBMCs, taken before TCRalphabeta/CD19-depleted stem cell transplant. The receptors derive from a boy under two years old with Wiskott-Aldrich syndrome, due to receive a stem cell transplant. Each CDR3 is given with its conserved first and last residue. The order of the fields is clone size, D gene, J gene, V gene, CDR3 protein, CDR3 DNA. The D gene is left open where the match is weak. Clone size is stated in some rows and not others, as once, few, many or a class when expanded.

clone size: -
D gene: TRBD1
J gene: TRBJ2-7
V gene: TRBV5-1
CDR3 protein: CASSWGDRGYEQYF
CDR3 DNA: TGCGCCAGCAGCTGGGGGGACAGGGGCTACGAGCAGTACTTC

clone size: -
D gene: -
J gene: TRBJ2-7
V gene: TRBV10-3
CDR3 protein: CAISGGTRVSEQYF
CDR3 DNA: TGTGCCATCAGTGGCGGGACTCGTGTATCCGAGCAGTACTTC

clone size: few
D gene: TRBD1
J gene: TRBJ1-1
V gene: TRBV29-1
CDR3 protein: CSVKSRTGPPATYTKRTEAFF
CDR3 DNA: TGCAGCGTTAAATCTCGGACAGGGCCACCAGCCACCTACACTAAAAGAACTGAAGCTTTCTTT

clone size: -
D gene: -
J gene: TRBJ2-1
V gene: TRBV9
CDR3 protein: CASSVDRDNNEQFF
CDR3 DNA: TGTGCCAGCAGCGTAGATAGGGATAACAATGAGCAGTTCTTC

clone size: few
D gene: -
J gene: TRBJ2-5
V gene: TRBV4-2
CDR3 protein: CASSPSRGSSETQYF
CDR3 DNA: TGTGCCAGCAGCCCATCGCGGGGTAGTAGTGAGACCCAGTACTTC

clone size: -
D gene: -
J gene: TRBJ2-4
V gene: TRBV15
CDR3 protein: CATSRGKGSGVGNIQYF
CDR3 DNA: TGTGCCACCAGCAGGGGAAAGGGAAGTGGTGTCGGAAACATTCAGTACTTC

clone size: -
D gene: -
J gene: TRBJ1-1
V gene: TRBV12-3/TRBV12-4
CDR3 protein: CASSLGGAVGTEAFF
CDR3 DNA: TGTGCCAGCAGTTTGGGGGGGGCTGTAGGCACTGAAGCTTTCTTT

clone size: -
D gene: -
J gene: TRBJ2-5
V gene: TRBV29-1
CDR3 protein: CSVERLSGIQYF
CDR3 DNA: TGCAGCGTTGAACGACTCTCAGGGATCCAGTACTTC

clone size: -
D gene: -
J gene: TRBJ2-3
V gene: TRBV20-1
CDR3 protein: CSAETGTDTQYF
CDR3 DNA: TGCAGTGCAGAGACGGGCACAGATACGCAGTATTTT

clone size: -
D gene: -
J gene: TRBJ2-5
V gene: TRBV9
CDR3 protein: CASSVEGGETQYF
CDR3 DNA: TGTGCCAGCAGCGTAGAGGGAGGAGAGACCCAGTACTTC

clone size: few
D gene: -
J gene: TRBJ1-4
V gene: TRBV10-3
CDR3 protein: CAISESTSTNEKLFF
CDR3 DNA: TGTGCCATCAGTGAGTCGACGTCAACTAATGAAAAACTGTTTTTT

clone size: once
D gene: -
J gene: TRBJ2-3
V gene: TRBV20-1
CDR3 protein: CSAPLGDTQYF
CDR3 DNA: TGCAGTGCACCTCTTGGAGATACGCAGTATTTT

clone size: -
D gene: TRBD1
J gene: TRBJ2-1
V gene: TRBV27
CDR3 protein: CASSSQTGGPPGYNEQFF
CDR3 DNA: TGTGCCAGCAGTTCACAGACAGGGGGCCCCCCCGGATACAATGAGCAGTTCTTC

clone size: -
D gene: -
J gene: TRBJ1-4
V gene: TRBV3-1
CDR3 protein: CASSQFGDKDEKLFF
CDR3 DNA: TGTGCCAGCAGCCAATTTGGTGATAAGGATGAAAAACTGTTTTTT

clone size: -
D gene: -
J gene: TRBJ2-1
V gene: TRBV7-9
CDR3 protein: CASSPILAPKGDNEQFF
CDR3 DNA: TGTGCCAGCAGCCCGATACTAGCACCAAAGGGCGACAATGAGCAGTTCTTC

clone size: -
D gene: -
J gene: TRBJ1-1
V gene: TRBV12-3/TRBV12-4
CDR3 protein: CASTLLRGNTEAFF
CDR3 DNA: TGTGCCAGCACCTTGCTTCGGGGGAACACTGAAGCTTTCTTT

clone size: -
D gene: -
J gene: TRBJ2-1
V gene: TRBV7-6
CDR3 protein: CASSLVGGHNEQFF
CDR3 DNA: TGTGCCAGCAGCTTAGTCGGGGGACACAATGAGCAGTTCTTC

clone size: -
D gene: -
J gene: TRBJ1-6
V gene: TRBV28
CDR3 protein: CASSFSTGRRNSPLHF
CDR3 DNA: TGTGCCAGCAGTTTTTCCACAGGAAGGCGAAATTCACCCCTCCACTTT

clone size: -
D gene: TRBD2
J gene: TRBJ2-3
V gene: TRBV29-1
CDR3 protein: CSVETQLAGNTDTQYF
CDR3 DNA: TGCAGCGTTGAAACCCAACTAGCGGGAAACACAGATACGCAGTATTTT

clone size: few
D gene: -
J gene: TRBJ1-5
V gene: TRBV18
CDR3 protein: CASSPGTWGNQPQHF
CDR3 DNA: TGTGCCAGCTCACCGGGGACTTGGGGAAATCAGCCCCAGCATTTT

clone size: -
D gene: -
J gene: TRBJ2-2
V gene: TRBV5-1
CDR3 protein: CASSLLQGTGELFF
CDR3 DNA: TGCGCCAGCAGCTTGTTGCAGGGCACCGGGGAGCTGTTTTTT

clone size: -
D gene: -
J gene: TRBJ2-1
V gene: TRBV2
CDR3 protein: CASHSTGGDEQFF
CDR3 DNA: TGTGCCAGCCATAGCACTGGGGGCGATGAGCAGTTCTTC

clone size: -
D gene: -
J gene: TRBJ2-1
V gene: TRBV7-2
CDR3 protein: CASSRRNYNEQFF
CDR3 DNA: TGTGCCAGCAGCCGGAGGAACTACAATGAGCAGTTCTTC

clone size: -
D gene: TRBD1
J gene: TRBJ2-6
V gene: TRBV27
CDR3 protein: CASSMERNRGTVSGANVLTF
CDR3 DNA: TGTGCCAGCAGTATGGAAAGGAACAGGGGAACGGTCTCCGGGGCCAACGTCCTGACTTTC

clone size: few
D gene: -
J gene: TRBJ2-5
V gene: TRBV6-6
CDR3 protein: CASKSTKETQYF
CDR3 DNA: TGTGCCAGCAAGTCGACAAAAGAGACCCAGTACTTC

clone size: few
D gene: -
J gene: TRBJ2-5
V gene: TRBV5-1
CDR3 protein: CASSSNPEETQYF
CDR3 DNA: TGCGCCAGCAGCTCCAACCCTGAAGAGACCCAGTACTTC

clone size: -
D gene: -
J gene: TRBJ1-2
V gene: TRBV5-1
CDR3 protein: CASSLEPAPGYTF
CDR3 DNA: TGCGCCAGCAGCTTGGAACCAGCTCCGGGCTACACCTTC

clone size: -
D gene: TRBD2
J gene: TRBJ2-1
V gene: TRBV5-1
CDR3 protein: CASSLYLLARSYNEQFF
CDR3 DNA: TGCGCCAGCAGCTTGTACCTACTAGCGCGCTCCTACAATGAGCAGTTCTTC

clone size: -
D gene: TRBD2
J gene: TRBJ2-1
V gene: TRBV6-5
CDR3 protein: CASSYGTSGSGNEQFF
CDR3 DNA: TGTGCCAGCAGTTACGGTACTAGCGGGAGTGGAAATGAGCAGTTCTTC

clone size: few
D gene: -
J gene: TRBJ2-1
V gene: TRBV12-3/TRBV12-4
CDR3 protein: CASRATVAGRDEQFF
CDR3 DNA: TGTGCCAGCAGGGCGACTGTGGCGGGTCGGGATGAGCAGTTCTTC

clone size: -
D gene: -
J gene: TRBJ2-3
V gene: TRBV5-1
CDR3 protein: CASSFTGPTSTDTQYF
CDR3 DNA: TGCGCCAGCAGCTTCACAGGGCCCACTAGCACAGATACGCAGTATTTT

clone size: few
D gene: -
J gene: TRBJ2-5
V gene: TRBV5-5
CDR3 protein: CASSLGVSGFQETQYF
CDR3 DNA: TGTGCCAGCAGCTTGGGCGTAAGCGGGTTCCAGGAGACCCAGTACTTC

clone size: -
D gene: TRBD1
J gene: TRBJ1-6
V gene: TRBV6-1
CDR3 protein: CASRPAGQPNSPLHF
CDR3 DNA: TGTGCCAGCAGGCCAGCGGGACAGCCCAATTCACCCCTCCACTTT

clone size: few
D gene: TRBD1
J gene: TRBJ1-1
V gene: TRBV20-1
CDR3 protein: CSARSPRGQGLNTEAFF
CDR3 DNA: TGCAGTGCTAGAAGTCCCCGTGGACAGGGGTTGAACACTGAAGCTTTCTTT

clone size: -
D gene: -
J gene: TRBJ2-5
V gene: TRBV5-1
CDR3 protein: CASSHGVARETQYF
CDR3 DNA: TGCGCCAGCAGCCACGGGGTCGCCAGAGAGACCCAGTACTTC

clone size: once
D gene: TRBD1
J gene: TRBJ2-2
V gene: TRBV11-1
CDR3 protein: CASSWGTGGRGDTGELFF
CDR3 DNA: TGTGCCAGCAGCTGGGGGACAGGGGGACGAGGTGACACCGGGGAGCTGTTTTTT

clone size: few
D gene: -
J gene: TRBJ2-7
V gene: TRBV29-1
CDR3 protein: CSVEVLYEQYF
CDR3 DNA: TGCAGCGTTGAAGTCCTCTACGAGCAGTACTTC

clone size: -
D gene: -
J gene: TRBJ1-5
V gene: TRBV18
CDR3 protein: CATSQDLTNQPQHF
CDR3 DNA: TGTGCCACCTCACAGGACCTGACCAATCAGCCCCAGCATTTT

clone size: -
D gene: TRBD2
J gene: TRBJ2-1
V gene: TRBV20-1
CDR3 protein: CSGDSSGSHNEQFF
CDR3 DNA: TGCAGTGGGGACTCTAGCGGGAGTCACAATGAGCAGTTCTTC

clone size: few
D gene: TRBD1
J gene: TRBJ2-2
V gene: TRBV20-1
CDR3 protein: CSARLTGVLTGELFF
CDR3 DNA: TGCAGTGCTAGACTCACAGGGGTACTCACCGGGGAGCTGTTTTTT

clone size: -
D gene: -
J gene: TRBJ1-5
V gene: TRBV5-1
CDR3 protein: CASRWDLNQPQHF
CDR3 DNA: TGCGCCAGCAGATGGGACCTGAATCAGCCCCAGCATTTT

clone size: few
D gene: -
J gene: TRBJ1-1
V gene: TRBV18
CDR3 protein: CASSLQEGNTEAFF
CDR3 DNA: TGTGCCAGCTCGCTACAGGAGGGAAACACTGAAGCTTTCTTT

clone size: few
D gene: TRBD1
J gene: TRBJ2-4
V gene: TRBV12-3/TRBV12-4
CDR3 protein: CASRDRGLGAAKNIQYF
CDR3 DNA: TGTGCCAGCAGGGACAGGGGCCTGGGGGCAGCCAAAAACATTCAGTACTTC

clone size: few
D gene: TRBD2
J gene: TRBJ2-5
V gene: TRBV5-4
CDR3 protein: CASSFTRTSSRGTQYF
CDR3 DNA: TGTGCCAGCAGCTTCACGAGGACTAGCTCAAGAGGGACCCAGTACTTC

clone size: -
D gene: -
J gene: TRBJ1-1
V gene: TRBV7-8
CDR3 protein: CASSFAGMYAFF
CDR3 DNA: TGTGCCAGCAGCTTTGCGGGGATGTACGCTTTCTTT